Listed here is a single TCR beta chain. The antigen is not known. Built from TCR beta cDNA, the libraries had unique molecular identifiers in them. TCRdb analysed the PCR reads with MiXCR anew, one entry per CDR3 protein. The sample contains about 540,000 distinct CDR3 sequences, about a third of which appear only once. This entry belongs to a study of post-analysis software for immune sequencing data. Study-wide background: Relapsing-remitting, secondary progressive and progressive-relapsing forms of multiple sclerosis all featured among disease courses. Study-level results: TRBV segments more frequent in patients than in controls numbered roughly 5 and included TRBV5-6, TRBV5-1 and TRBV20-1.

Trimming left V 6 bases short and J 1 base short, with 21 bases between. The CDR3 spans 17 residues. Germline V lookup: CDR1 SGHRS, CDR2 YFSETQ. Sequences were obtained from blood. This receptor was identified in a girl aged 2 to 17 with multiple sclerosis. The V and J genes are TRBV5-1 and TRBJ2-3; D may be TRBD2 (5 bases). The CDR3 region has the DNA TGCGCCAGCAAAATGGTGACTACCCGTTCGGGCACAGATACGCAGTATTTT. Amino acid sequence: CASKMVTTRSGTDTQYF.